This T cell receptor (beta chain) stems from a study of cytomegalovirus exposure and HLA in healthy donors. Use of 60 Vbeta and 13 Jbeta primers characterized the PCR. Authors' analysis steps: In a later analysis, some 80 million unique TCR beta chains included roughly 11 million shared by two or more donors. Sequencing used immunoSEQ multiplex PCR; TCRdb keeps in-frame clones, though not all of them. V and J calls and clone size are copied from that table; D and trimming were computed from the DNA. The sample carries over 80,000 clones, roughly 79% recorded once. These donors counted as nominally healthy when sampled, but unrecorded immune exposures were likely. This CDR3 contains 15 residues. The V end was cut by 1 base, the J end by 1 base, with 9 bases between. CDR1 is SEHNR, CDR2 FQNEAQ, per germline (reference sequence).

The genes are TRBV7-9 and TRBJ2-3; D may be TRBD1 (6 bases). The material sequenced was PBMCs. The sequence was obtained from a woman aged 70-85 years in good health and CMV-seropositive. The CDR3 DNA follows: TGTGCCAGCAGCTTAGTGGCAGGGGGCACAGATACGCAGTATTTT. Amino acids: CASSLVAGGTDTQYF.